The next 32 T cell receptor beta chains were all read from a single sample in a study of blood T cell repertoires in COVID-19. Clones were sequenced by immunoSEQ multiplex PCR, and TCRdb holds only the in-frame ones, with some missing. The table has approximately 300,000 clones, just under 85% seen once; the top ten hold around 3.7%. The sequenced material came from peripheral blood. Every receptor here comes from a woman aged 45-65 years with active or convalescent COVID-19.

V usage is TRBV3-1 (or the pseudogene TRBV3-2) and J usage is TRBJ2-1; TRBD2 matches 8 bases. With V trimmed by 7 bases and J by 7 bases, 9 bases remained unmatched. This CDR3 has 14 amino acids. Germline lookup yields CDR1 LGHDT and CDR2 YNNKEL (reference sequence). The CDR3 sequence is CASNKAGVVNEQFF. The CDR3 DNA reads TGTGCCAGCAATAAAGCGGGAGTAGTTAATGAGCAGTTCTTC.

This clone was seen a single time. The chain carries TRBV6-5 and TRBJ2-7; possibly TRBD2 for D (5 bases). The CDR3 is 14 amino acids. Trimming took off 6 bases at V and 9 bases at J, with 21 bases between the two ends. Germline CDR1 is MNHEY and CDR2 is SVGAGI. The CDR3 spells CASSPVALSVGQYF. The CDR3 DNA reads TGTGCCAGCAGCCCGGTAGCGTTGTCGGTTGGGCAGTACTTC.

V and J are TRBV6-1 and TRBJ2-1, with TRBD2 as a possible D gene (6 bases). The CDR3 covers 15 residues. Trimming cost V 0 bases and J 8 bases, with 14 bases left between them. From germline, CDR1 is MNHNS and CDR2 SASEGT. Written as DNA, the CDR3 is TGTGCCAGCAGTGAAGCGGCAAGCGGGTTAGATGAGCAGTTCTTC. This encodes CASSEAASGLDEQFF.

The chain employs TRBV24-1 and TRBJ1-5; D gene uncertain. Deletions cut 7 bases from V and 1 base from J, with 22 bases between. Germline CDR1 and CDR2: KGHDR and SFDVKD. The CDR3 is 18 amino acids. In DNA, the CDR3 is TGTGCCACCAGCGTTACGAATCCTCCCACAAGAAGCAATCAGCCCCAGCATTTT. This gives the protein CATSVTNPPTRSNQPQHF.

The rearrangement links TRBV19 to TRBJ1-5; D call uncertain. The V end was cut by 3 bases, the J end by 2 bases, with 11 bases between. The CDR3 is 15 residues long. Germline CDR1 is LNHDA and CDR2 is SQIVND (reference sequence). The CDR3 nucleotides read TGTGCCAGTAGTATGGAGGGATCCGGCAATCAGCCCCAGCATTTT. Its protein is CASSMEGSGNQPQHF.

This rearrangement joins TRBV5-6 to TRBJ2-7; the match to TRBD2 covers 9 bases. Trimming at V came to 1 base and at J to 6 bases, leaving 2 bases not matched to a gene. This CDR3 has 13 amino acids. The germline gives CDR1 SGHDT, CDR2 YYEEEE. CDR3 bases: TGTGCCAGCAGCTTGCCAGCGGGAGGCGAGCAGTACTTC. This gives the protein CASSLPAGGEQYF.

The chain uses TRBV2 and TRBJ2-7; 9 bases fit TRBD1. V trimming: 2 bases; J trimming: 2 bases; junction bases outside the gene matches: 7. This CDR3 spans 16 amino acids. Germline CDR1 reads SNHLY; CDR2 reads FYNNEI. The chain's CDR3 is CASSEIGDRGTYEQYF. As DNA, the CDR3 is TGTGCCAGCAGTGAAATTGGAGACAGGGGGACCTACGAGCAGTACTTC. The full variable domain, in which reference TRBV2 and TRBJ2-7 provide the parts outside the CDR3, is EPEVTQTPSHQVTQMGQEVILRCVPISNHLYFYWYRQILGQKVEFLVSFYNNEISEKSEIFDDQFSVERPDGSNFTLKIRSTKLEDSAMYFCASSEIGDRGTYEQYFGPGTRLTVT.

The genes are TRBV4-1 and TRBJ1-1; 9 nucleotides match TRBD1. The J segment lost 5 bases and the V segment lost 1 base, leaving 11 bases of the junction unmatched. Looked up from germline, CDR1 is MGHRA and CDR2 is YSYEKL. The CDR3 is 17 amino acids. The chain's CDR3 is CASSQAVRNRGRTEAFF. The DNA of the CDR3 is TGCGCCAGCAGCCAAGCAGTAAGGAACAGGGGGCGGACTGAAGCTTTCTTT.

V and J are TRBV18 and TRBJ2-1; 13 positions agree with TRBD2. The germline gives CDR1 KGHSH, CDR2 LQKENI. The CDR3 has 15 residues. V was pared by 6 bases and J by 7 bases, with 6 bases of the junction left unmatched. DNA of the CDR3: TGTGCCAGCTCGCCCGGGACTAGCGGGGAGAATGAGCAGTTCTTC. It codes for CASSPGTSGENEQFF.

CDR3 bases: TGTGCCAGCAGTGATAGTGATGGGCTGGATACGCAGTATTTT. Encoded protein: CASSDSDGLDTQYF. The rearrangement links TRBV6-1 to TRBJ2-3; D is uncertain. This CDR3 is 14 amino acids long. Per germline, CDR1 MNHNS and CDR2 SASEGT. V was clipped by 3 bases and J by 6 bases, with 13 bases between them.

For this clone: Mismatch with germline at one junction end may stem from a read error. The rearrangement joins TRBV5-1 to TRBJ2-7; 8 positions agree with TRBD2. Germline CDR1 reads SGHRS; CDR2 reads YFSETQ. The CDR3 consists of 15 residues. The CDR3 protein is CASSLGSGSSFEQYF. Here the CDR3 DNA reads TGCGCCAGCAGCTTGGGGAGCGGGAGTTCCTTCGAGCAGTACTTC.

The chain uses TRBV30 and TRBJ1-3; D not resolved. CDR1 and CDR2 (germline): GTSNPN, SVGIG (reference sequence). V was shortened by 4 bases and J by 2 bases, with 12 bases between the two germline ends. This CDR3 spans 14 amino acids. Here the CDR3 reads CAWTDYLPGNTIYF. The CDR3 bases are TGTGCCTGGACAGACTACCTCCCTGGAAACACCATATATTTT.

The chain employs TRBV7-2 and TRBJ2-2; D is unresolved. The CDR3 is 13 amino acids. Trimming pared 2 bases from V and 6 bases from J, leaving 7 bases between. Germline loops: CDR1 SGHTA, CDR2 FQGNSA. This chain's CDR3 is CASSLLSPGELFF. CDR3 nucleotide sequence: TGTGCCAGCAGCTTATTGAGTCCCGGGGAGCTGTTTTTT.

The rearrangement links TRBV28 to TRBJ2-7, with 8 bases lining up with TRBD2. This CDR3 comprises 15 residues. Germline V gene lookup returns CDR1 MDHEN and CDR2 SYDVKM. The V gene end was trimmed by 8 bases and the J gene end by 3 bases; junction bases not matched to a gene: 12. The CDR3: CASHDIAGKIYEQYF. CDR3 DNA sequence: TGTGCCAGCCACGATATAGCGGGAAAGATCTACGAGCAGTACTTC.

The rearrangement links TRBV4-1 to TRBJ1-5, with 7 bases matching TRBD1. V lost 1 base, J lost 1 base, and 4 bases stayed unmatched. The germline CDR1 and CDR2 sequences are MGHRA and YSYEKL. The CDR3 extends over 16 amino acids. The CDR3 DNA reads TGCGCCAGCAGCCAAGGAGACAGGGCCAGCAATCAGCCCCAGCATTTT. It codes for CASSQGDRASNQPQHF.

The rearrangement links TRBV6-4 to TRBJ1-2, with D perhaps matching TRBD1 (6 bases). Germline V gene data show CDR1 as MRHNA and CDR2 as SNTAGT. The CDR3 sequence is 14 residues long. V was pared by 10 bases and J by 5 bases, with 20 bases between. The CDR3, as DNA: TGTGCCACGTTTAGGCGGGCAGGGGAATATGGCTACACCTTC. This encodes CATFRRAGEYGYTF.

J is TRBJ1-5 and V is TRBV19; unclear D gene. Per germline, CDR1 LNHDA and CDR2 SQIVND (reference sequence). Between the trimmed V and J ends, which lost 1 base and 2 bases, there was a span of 12 bases. This CDR3 contains 16 residues. The CDR3 reads CASSIGRPARNQPQHF. CDR3 in DNA: TGTGCCAGTAGTATAGGCAGGCCAGCCCGCAATCAGCCCCAGCATTTT.

The CDR3 nucleotides read TGTGCCAGCAGTTCCGGGGAGACCCAGTACTTC. This codes for CASSSGETQYF. The chain carries TRBV27 and TRBJ2-5; D gene unclear. V shed 4 bases and J shed 5 bases, with 5 bases lying between them. The germline V gene encodes CDR1 MNHEY and CDR2 SMNVEV (reference sequence). The CDR3 runs 11 residues.

The chain links TRBV29-1 to TRBJ2-5; TRBD1 matches at 7 bases. Germline V gene lookup returns CDR1 SQVTM and CDR2 ANQGSEA. This CDR3 contains 12 residues. V was clipped by 7 bases and J by 4 bases; unmatched bases: 6. CDR3 region: CSANRGGETQYF. The DNA of the CDR3 is TGCAGCGCCAACAGGGGTGGAGAGACCCAGTACTTC.

The V and J genes are TRBV6-5 and TRBJ1-2, with 8 bases aligning to TRBD1. J was trimmed by 4 bases and V by 10 bases; bases with no gene match: 2. Germline loops: CDR1 MNHEY, CDR2 SVGAGI. The CDR3 has 11 amino acids. The CDR3 DNA follows: TGTGCCACCGGACAGGGCTATGGCTACACCTTC. Its translation: CATGQGYGYTF.

This chain uses TRBV21-1 with TRBJ2-1; no check of the table's D call, TRBD2, against the DNA was made. TRBV21-1 corresponds to a pseudogene. The CDR3 contains 16 residues. CDR3 region: CASSNLIKGGDNEQFF. Written as DNA, the CDR3 is TGTGCCAGCAGCAACCTCATTAAGGGGGGGGACAATGAGCAGTTCTTC.

The chain employs TRBV5-3 and TRBJ1-3; 8 bases align to TRBD1. TRBV5-3 is sorted into the ORF group, with uncertain function. CDR3 length: 17 amino acids. The junction had 10 bases not matched to a gene; V was cut back by 3 bases and J by 2 bases. CDR3 nucleotides: TGTGCCAGAAGCTCCCCCCGAGCGGACAGGGCTGGAAACACCATATATTTT. As protein: CARSSPRADRAGNTIYF.

The chain is built from TRBV9 and TRBJ2-2; the D is unclear. Trimming took 0 bases from V and 3 from J, leaving 9 bases between them. This CDR3 has 15 residues. Germline V gene data show CDR1 as SGDLS and CDR2 as YYNGEE. This chain's CDR3 is CASSVGGSYTGELFF. The CDR3 nucleotides read TGTGCCAGCAGCGTAGGAGGCAGCTACACCGGGGAGCTGTTTTTT.

This chain uses TRBV18 with TRBJ1-2; D not certain. The CDR3 covers 14 residues. Germline V gives CDR1 KGHSH, CDR2 LQKENI. The ends were cut back, 3 bases at V and 2 bases at J, with 10 bases in the middle. Here the CDR3 reads CASSPQRENYGYTF. CDR3 nucleotide sequence: TGTGCCAGCTCACCCCAGCGGGAAAACTATGGCTACACCTTC.

The chain couples TRBV2 to TRBJ1-1; weak D call: TRBD1 (5 bases). Germline loops: CDR1 SNHLY, CDR2 FYNNEI. Trimming removed 8 bases from V and 11 bases from J, with 21 bases in between. CDR3 length: 13 amino acids. Written as DNA, the CDR3 is TGTGCCAGCGGTTGGAGAGGGGAGGTTCGTGCTTTCTTT. Encoded protein: CASGWRGEVRAFF. Combining the CDR3 with reference TRBV2 and TRBJ1-1 gives the whole variable domain EPEVTQTPSHQVTQMGQEVILRCVPISNHLYFYWYRQILGQKVEFLVSFYNNEISEKSEIFDDQFSVERPDGSNFTLKIRSTKLEDSAMYFCASGWRGEVRAFFGQGTRLTVV.

The chain has TRBV19 and TRBJ2-1; 9 bases fit TRBD2. CDR1 and CDR2 (germline): LNHDA, SQIVND (reference sequence). Losses at the gene ends were 3 bases for V and 7 bases for J; bases not matched to a gene: 7. The CDR3 has 15 residues. CDR3 nucleotide sequence: TGTGCCAGTAGTATGGTAGCGGGAGTTCTAAATGAGCAGTTCTTC. Translated: CASSMVAGVLNEQFF.

This rearrangement joins TRBV5-1 to TRBJ2-7; TRBD2 agrees at 12 bases. Per the germline V gene, CDR1 is SGHRS and CDR2 is YFSETQ. V lost 6 bases and J lost 4; bases outside the gene matches: 5. There are 14 residues in the CDR3. The CDR3 region is CASTLGLAGYEQYF. The CDR3 region has the DNA TGCGCCAGCACCCTCGGACTAGCGGGGTACGAGCAGTACTTC.

This chain connects TRBV27 to TRBJ1-2, with a tentative D call TRBD1 (6 bases). Trimming pared 4 bases from V and 2 bases from J, leaving 8 bases between. The CDR3 has 13 amino acids. Germline CDR1 is MNHEY and CDR2 is SMNVEV (reference sequence). CDR3 nucleotides: TGTGCCAGCAGTTCCACAGGGAACTATGGCTACACCTTC. Protein: CASSSTGNYGYTF.

The chain is built from TRBV2 and TRBJ2-1; 7 positions agree with TRBD2. This CDR3 has 14 residues. Unmatched junction bases numbered 10, after V lost 5 bases and J lost 9 bases. Germline lookup yields CDR1 SNHLY and CDR2 FYNNEI. In DNA form, the CDR3 reads TGTGCCAGCAGTCCCGGACTAGGTCATCGTGAGCAGTTCTTC. Translation: CASSPGLGHREQFF.

This sequence joins TRBV28 and TRBJ1-4; D uncertain. This CDR3 has 14 amino acids. Germline CDR1 reads MDHEN; CDR2 reads SYDVKM. The V gene lost 7 bases and the J gene lost 0 bases, with 9 bases spanning the gap. CDR3 DNA: TGTGCCAGCAAGGCGGGCGCAACTAATGAAAAACTGTTTTTT. The encoded protein is CASKAGATNEKLFF.

The J gene is TRBJ2-2, the V gene TRBV7-9; perhaps TRBD1 as D (5 bases). V was cut by 1 base and J by 4 bases, with 13 bases left in between. The germline CDR1 and CDR2 sequences are SEHNR and FQNEAQ (reference sequence). There are 16 residues in the CDR3. CDR3 sequence reads: CASSLGGSLITGELFF. In nucleotides, the CDR3 is TGTGCCAGCAGCTTAGGGGGCTCTTTGATCACCGGGGAGCTGTTTTTT.

The chain is built from TRBV3-1 (or the pseudogene TRBV3-2) and TRBJ1-4; D remains ambiguous. Deletions cut 4 bases from V and 0 bases from J, with 12 bases between. The length of the CDR3 is 16 residues. Germline loops: CDR1 LGHDT, CDR2 YNNKEL (reference sequence). The CDR3 sequence: CASSPRQIATNEKLFF. CDR3 bases: TGTGCCAGCAGCCCCAGGCAAATAGCAACTAATGAAAAACTGTTTTTT.